These T cell receptor beta chains were read from a single sample in a study of blood T cell repertoires in COVID-19. Only in-frame clones appear in the TCRdb table, and some are missing; sequencing was by immunoSEQ multiplex PCR. This sample has 250,000 to 350,000 clones, with nearly 90% found just once. Source material: peripheral blood. The source is a young man with active or convalescent COVID-19. The CDR3 runs from the conserved cysteine through the conserved F or W. D genes are given only for firm matches. Rows give clone size only sometimes, using once, few, many, or a class for an expanded clone.

J gene,D gene,clone size,V gene,CDR3 protein,CDR3 DNA
TRBJ2-2,TRBD2,NA,TRBV9,CASEPSGGRRELFF,TGTGCCAGCGAGCCTAGCGGGGGTAGGAGGGAGCTGTTTTTT
TRBJ2-4,TRBD2,NA,TRBV10-1,CASSEPLRGSGDIQYF,TGCGCCAGCAGTGAGCCCCTACGAGGTAGCGGGGACATTCAGTACTTC
TRBJ2-1,NA,few,TRBV20-1,CSASLKLAGRDEQFF,TGCAGTGCTAGTCTTAAGTTGGCGGGACGGGATGAGCAGTTCTTC
TRBJ2-1,NA,NA,TRBV24-1,CATSGAPGVGSYNEQFF,TGTGCCACCAGTGGCGCCCCAGGGGTCGGCTCCTACAATGAGCAGTTCTTC
TRBJ2-3,TRBD1,NA,TRBV10-3,CAISGGRDRVSTDTQYF,TGTGCCATCAGTGGGGGCCGAGACAGGGTCAGCACAGATACGCAGTATTTT
TRBJ1-5,TRBD1,once,TRBV6-2/TRBV6-3,CASSPYRGPLPQHF,TGTGCCAGCAGTCCCTACAGGGGCCCGCTCCCCCAGCATTTT
TRBJ2-7,NA,NA,TRBV12-3/TRBV12-4,CASSSTGYEQYF,TGTGCCAGCAGTTCCACAGGCTACGAGCAGTACTTC
TRBJ2-1,TRBD2,few,TRBV4-1,CASSRGGLAGTYNEQFF,TGCGCCAGCAGCCGAGGAGGGCTAGCGGGGACCTACAATGAGCAGTTCTTC
TRBJ1-1,NA,NA,TRBV19,CASSIDRNTEAFF,TGTGCCAGTAGTATAGACAGGAACACTGAAGCTTTCTTT
TRBJ2-2,NA,NA,TRBV7-9,CASSLSIGGNTGELFF,TGTGCCAGCAGCTTATCGATAGGGGGGAACACCGGGGAGCTGTTTTTT
TRBJ2-3,NA,NA,TRBV5-1,CASSLGRTGWADTQYF,TGCGCCAGCAGCTTGGGGAGGACGGGGTGGGCAGATACGCAGTATTTT
TRBJ1-1,NA,NA,TRBV27,CASSLGDQAFF,TGTGCCAGCAGCCTAGGAGATCAGGCTTTCTTT
TRBJ1-4,TRBD1,NA,TRBV6-1,CASSEVTGADEKLFF,TGTGCCAGCAGTGAAGTCACAGGGGCGGATGAAAAACTGTTTTTT
TRBJ1-2,TRBD1,NA,TRBV10-3,CAISESRTGTNGYTF,TGTGCCATCAGTGAGTCCCGGACAGGGACAAATGGCTACACCTTC
TRBJ1-2,TRBD1,NA,TRBV3-1/TRBV3-2,CASSSPHRGQSPNYGYTF,TGTGCCAGCAGCTCCCCGCACAGGGGGCAAAGCCCTAACTATGGCTACACCTTC
TRBJ2-5,TRBD2,NA,TRBV29-1,CSVGREVKTSGEETQYF,TGCAGCGTTGGACGGGAGGTAAAGACTAGCGGGGAAGAGACCCAGTACTTC
TRBJ2-7,TRBD1,NA,TRBV5-1,CASSLAAGTGSYEQYF,TGCGCCAGCAGCTTGGCGGCCGGGACAGGGTCCTACGAGCAGTACTTC
TRBJ2-3,NA,NA,TRBV5-1,CASSFSQGRDTQYF,TGCGCCAGCAGCTTCTCCCAGGGCCGTGATACGCAGTATTTT
TRBJ2-1,NA,NA,TRBV18,CASSPGYSYNEQFF,TGTGCCAGCTCCCCGGGTTACTCCTACAATGAGCAGTTCTTC
TRBJ2-2,NA,NA,TRBV11-3,CASSLEVGGNTGELFF,TGTGCCAGCAGCTTAGAAGTCGGGGGGAACACCGGGGAGCTGTTTTTT
TRBJ1-2,NA,NA,TRBV19,CASSQRGNYGYTF,TGTGCCAGTAGTCAGCGAGGGAACTATGGCTACACCTTC
TRBJ1-2,NA,NA,TRBV14,CASSQRGYYGYTF,TGTGCCAGCAGCCAAAGGGGATACTATGGCTACACCTTC
TRBJ1-2,NA,NA,TRBV6-5,CASRYKIGGLGGYTF,TGTGCCAGCAGATACAAAATTGGGGGACTGGGGGGCTACACCTTC
TRBJ1-4,TRBD1,NA,TRBV2,CASSGTGQGKLFF,TGTGCCAGCAGTGGGACAGGCCAGGGAAAACTGTTTTTT
TRBJ2-5,TRBD1,NA,TRBV5-1,CASSLDAGGWLETQYF,TGCGCCAGCAGCTTGGATGCAGGGGGCTGGTTGGAGACCCAGTACTTC
TRBJ1-1,NA,once,TRBV19,CASSWGLNAEAFF,TGTGCCAGTAGTTGGGGCCTTAACGCTGAAGCTTTCTTT
TRBJ2-7,NA,NA,TRBV5-4,CASSLSTSEYEQYF,TGTGCCAGCAGCTTGTCGACCAGCGAGTACGAGCAGTACTTC
TRBJ1-4,NA,NA,TRBV4-3,CASSRTIDEKLFF,TGCGCCAGCAGCCGGACTATTGATGAAAAACTGTTTTTT
TRBJ1-1,TRBD1,once,TRBV13,CASRPQGAGPRYTEAFF,TGTGCCAGCAGACCACAGGGGGCAGGCCCTCGTTACACTGAAGCTTTCTTT
TRBJ2-3,NA,NA,TRBV19,CASSSSAGPLPGTDTQYF,TGTGCCAGTAGTAGTTCCGCGGGGCCTCTTCCTGGCACAGATACGCAGTATTTT
TRBJ1-1,NA,NA,TRBV4-1,CASSQEPGANTEAFF,TGCGCCAGCAGCCAAGAGCCAGGGGCGAACACTGAAGCTTTCTTT
TRBJ2-7,TRBD1,NA,TRBV7-3,CASSFSGTGAYEQYF,TGTGCCAGCAGCTTCTCCGGGACAGGGGCCTACGAGCAGTACTTC
TRBJ2-3,TRBD2,NA,TRBV5-4,CASSYASGGDGDTQYF,TGTGCCAGCAGTTACGCTAGCGGGGGGGATGGAGATACGCAGTATTTT
TRBJ1-1,NA,NA,TRBV2,CASTGGAEAFF,TGTGCCAGCACCGGTGGAGCTGAAGCTTTCTTT
TRBJ2-1,TRBD2,NA,TRBV2,CASSELSGGSNEQFF,TGTGCCAGCAGTGAACTGAGCGGGGGGTCCAATGAGCAGTTCTTC
TRBJ2-1,NA,NA,TRBV25-1,CASAPSSAGNEQFF,TGTGCCAGCGCCCCGAGTAGCGCCGGGAATGAGCAGTTCTTC
TRBJ1-2,NA,NA,TRBV19,CASSMTGMNNEGYTF,TGTGCCAGTAGTATGACGGGGATGAATAATGAGGGCTACACCTTC
TRBJ1-6,TRBD1,NA,TRBV14,CASSKICKGANNSPLHF,TGTGCCAGCAGCAAGATTTGTAAGGGGGCAAATAATTCACCCCTCCACTTT
TRBJ1-5,TRBD1,NA,TRBV27,CASRLLTGTGPNQPQHF,TGTGCCAGCAGATTACTGACCGGGACAGGGCCTAATCAGCCCCAGCATTTT
TRBJ2-1,NA,NA,TRBV4-1,CASRATNLGRGEQFF,TGCGCCAGCAGGGCCACCAATCTGGGGAGGGGGGAGCAGTTCTTC